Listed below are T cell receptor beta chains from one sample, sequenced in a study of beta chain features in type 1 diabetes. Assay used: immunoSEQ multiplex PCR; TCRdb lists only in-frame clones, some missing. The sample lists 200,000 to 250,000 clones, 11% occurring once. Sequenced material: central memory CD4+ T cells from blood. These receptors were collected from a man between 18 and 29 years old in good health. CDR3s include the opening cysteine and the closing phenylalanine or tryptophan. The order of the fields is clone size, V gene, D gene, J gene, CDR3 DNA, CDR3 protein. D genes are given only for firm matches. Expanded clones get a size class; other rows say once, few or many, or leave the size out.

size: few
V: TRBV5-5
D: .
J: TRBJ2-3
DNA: TGTGCCAGCAGCCAAGAAGGTGAGGGGCCAGATACGCAGTATTTT
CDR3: CASSQEGEGPDTQYF

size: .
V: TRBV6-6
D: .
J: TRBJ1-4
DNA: TGTGCCAGCAGACAGGGACTCGGAGGAAAACTGTTTTTT
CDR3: CASRQGLGGKLFF

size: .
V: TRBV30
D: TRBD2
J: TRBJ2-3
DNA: TGTGCCTGGGGGAAGGCTAGCGGAGCTAGCACAGATACGCAGTATTTT
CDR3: CAWGKASGASTDTQYF

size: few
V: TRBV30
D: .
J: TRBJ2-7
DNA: TGTGCCTGGAGTGTACCCGGGGCCCCCTACGAGCAGTACTTC
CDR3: CAWSVPGAPYEQYF

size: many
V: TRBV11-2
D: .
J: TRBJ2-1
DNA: TGTGCCAGCAGCTTAGATCGTTCCCCCCATGAGCAGTTCTTC
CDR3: CASSLDRSPHEQFF

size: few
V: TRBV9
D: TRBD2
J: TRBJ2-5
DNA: TGTGCCAGCAGCGTTACTAGCGGGAGGGGCCAAGAGACCCAGTACTTC
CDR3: CASSVTSGRGQETQYF

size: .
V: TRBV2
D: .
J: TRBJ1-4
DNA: TGTGCCAGCGGGATGGAGGCTAATGAAAAACTGTTTTTT
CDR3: CASGMEANEKLFF

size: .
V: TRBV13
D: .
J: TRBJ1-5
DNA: TGTGCCAGCAGCTTAGGCCGGGGAGGAAAGCAGCCCCAGCATTTT
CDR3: CASSLGRGGKQPQHF

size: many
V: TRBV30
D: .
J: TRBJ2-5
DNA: TGTGCCTGGAGTGTACAGCAAGAGACCCAGTACTTC
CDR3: CAWSVQQETQYF

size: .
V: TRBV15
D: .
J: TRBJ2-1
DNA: TGTGCCACCAGCAGAGATTCTGGGGGAGCGAATGAGCAGTTCTTC
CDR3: CATSRDSGGANEQFF

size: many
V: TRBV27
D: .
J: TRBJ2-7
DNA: TGTGCCAGCAGTCCCGAATATAGAAGCTCCTACGAGCAGTACTTC
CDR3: CASSPEYRSSYEQYF

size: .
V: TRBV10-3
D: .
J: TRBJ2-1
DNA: TGTGCCATCAGTGAGTCGATGGGCGACAATGAGCAGTTCTTC
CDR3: CAISESMGDNEQFF

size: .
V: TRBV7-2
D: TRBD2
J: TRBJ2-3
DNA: TGTGCCAGCAGCACAACTAGCGGGCTGACAGATACGCAGTATTTT
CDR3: CASSTTSGLTDTQYF

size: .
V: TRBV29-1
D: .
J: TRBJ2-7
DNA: TGCAGCGTTGATTTCGGCACAGCGGAGCAGTACTTC
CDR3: CSVDFGTAEQYF

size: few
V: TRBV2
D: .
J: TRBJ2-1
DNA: TGTGCCAGCACCGGCGACAGGAGTGGTGGTGAGCAGTTCTTC
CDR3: CASTGDRSGGEQFF

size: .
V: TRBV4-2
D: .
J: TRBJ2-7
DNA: TGTGCCAGCAGCCAAGAGGGCTTACCTGAGCAGTACTTC
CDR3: CASSQEGLPEQYF

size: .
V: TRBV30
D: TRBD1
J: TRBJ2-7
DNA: TGTGCCTGGAGTCCCCTGGACAGGGGGCTGAACGAGCAGTACTTC
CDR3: CAWSPLDRGLNEQYF

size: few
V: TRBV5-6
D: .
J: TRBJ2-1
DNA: TGTGCCAGCGGCAAGTGGGAGCAGTTCTTC
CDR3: CASGKWEQFF

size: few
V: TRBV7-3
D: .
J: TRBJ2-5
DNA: TGTGCCAGCAGTCAGTACCAAGAGACCCAGTACTTC
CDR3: CASSQYQETQYF

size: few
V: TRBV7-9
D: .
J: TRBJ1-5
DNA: TGTGCCAGCAGCTTACTCGATCAGCCCCAGCATTTT
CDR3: CASSLLDQPQHF

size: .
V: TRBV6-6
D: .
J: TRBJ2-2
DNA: TGTGCCAGCAGGCCACAGGGGAACACCGGGGAGCTGTTTTTT
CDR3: CASRPQGNTGELFF

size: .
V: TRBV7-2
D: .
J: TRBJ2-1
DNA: TGTGCCAGCAGCCCTGACCGAACTTCTAATGAGCAGTTCTTC
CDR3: CASSPDRTSNEQFF

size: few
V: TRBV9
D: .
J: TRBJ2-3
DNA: TGTGCCAGCAGCGTAGAGGCGGGCACAGATACGCAGTATTTT
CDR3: CASSVEAGTDTQYF

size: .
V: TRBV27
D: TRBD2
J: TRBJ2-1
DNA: TGTGCCAGCAGTTCCTCCGGGACTAGCGGGAGGAGGCAGTTCTTC
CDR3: CASSSSGTSGRRQFF

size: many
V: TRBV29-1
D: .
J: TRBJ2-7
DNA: TGCAGCGTGGACGCCGGGACTCCGGAATCCTACGAGCAGTACTTC
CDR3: CSVDAGTPESYEQYF

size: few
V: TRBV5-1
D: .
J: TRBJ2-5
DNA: TGCGCCAGCAGCTTACCGCAGGGAGGAGGGCAAGAGACCCAGTACTTC
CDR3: CASSLPQGGGQETQYF

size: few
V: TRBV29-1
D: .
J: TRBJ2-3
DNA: TGCAGCGTTGTCGTGCCCACAGATACGCAGTATTTT
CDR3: CSVVVPTDTQYF

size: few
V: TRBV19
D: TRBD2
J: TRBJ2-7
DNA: TGTGCCAGTAGTATGAGACTAGCGGTCCCCTACGAGCAGTACTTC
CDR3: CASSMRLAVPYEQYF

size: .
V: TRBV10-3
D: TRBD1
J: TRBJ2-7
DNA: TGTGCCATCAGTGAGGGCAGGGGGTACGAGCAGTACTTC
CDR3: CAISEGRGYEQYF

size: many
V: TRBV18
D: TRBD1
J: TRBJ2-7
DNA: TGTGCCAGCTCAGCCGGGACAGAGTACGAGCAGTACTTC
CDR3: CASSAGTEYEQYF

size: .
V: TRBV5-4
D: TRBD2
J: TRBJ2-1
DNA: TGTGCCAGCAGCTCCAGACTAGCGGATGAGCAGTTCTTC
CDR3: CASSSRLADEQFF

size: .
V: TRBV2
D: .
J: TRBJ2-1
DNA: TGTGCCAGCAGTGAAGGCCTAGCCCATGAGCAGTTCTTC
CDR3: CASSEGLAHEQFF

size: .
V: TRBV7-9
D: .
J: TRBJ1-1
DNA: TGTGCCAGCAGCTTAGCAGGGGGTCGTACTGAAGCTTTCTTT
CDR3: CASSLAGGRTEAFF

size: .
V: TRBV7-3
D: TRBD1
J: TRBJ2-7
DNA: TGTGCCAGCAGCTTAAGGGGTGGGACAGGTTACGAGCAGTACTTC
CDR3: CASSLRGGTGYEQYF

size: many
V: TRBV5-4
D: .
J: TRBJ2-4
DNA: TGTGCCAGCAGCCTCCCCACGGACGGGAAAAACATTCAGTACTTC
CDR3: CASSLPTDGKNIQYF

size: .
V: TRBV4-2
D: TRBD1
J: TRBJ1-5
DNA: TGTGCCAGCAGCCTGGGGACGGGACAGGGAGATCAGCCCCAGCATTTT
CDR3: CASSLGTGQGDQPQHF

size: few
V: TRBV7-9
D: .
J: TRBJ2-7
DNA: TGTGCCAGCAGCCCGAGGATTAGGGAGAAGAGGTCCTACGAGCAGTACTTC
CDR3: CASSPRIREKRSYEQYF

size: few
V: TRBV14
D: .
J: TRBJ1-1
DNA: TGTGCCAGCACCTCCCAGGGTTCGACTGAAGCTTTCTTT
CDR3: CASTSQGSTEAFF

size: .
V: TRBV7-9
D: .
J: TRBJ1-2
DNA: TGTGCCAGCAGCTTAGGATACATTAACTATGGCTACACCTTC
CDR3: CASSLGYINYGYTF

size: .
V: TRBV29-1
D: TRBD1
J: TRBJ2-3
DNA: TGCAGCGGGACCGGACAGGGGACAGATACGCAGTATTTT
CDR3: CSGTGQGTDTQYF

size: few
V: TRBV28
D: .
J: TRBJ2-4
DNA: TGTGCCAGCAGTGCTTTATGGGACATTCAGTACTTC
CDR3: CASSALWDIQYF

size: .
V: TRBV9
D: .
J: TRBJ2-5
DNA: TGTGCCAGCAGCGCCAGGGGCCCCGAGACCCAGTACTTC
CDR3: CASSARGPETQYF

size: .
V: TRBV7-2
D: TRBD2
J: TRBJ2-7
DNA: TGTGCCAGCAGCTTGACTAGCGGTGCCTACGAGCAGTACTTC
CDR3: CASSLTSGAYEQYF

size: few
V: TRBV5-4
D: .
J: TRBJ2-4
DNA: TGTGCCAGCAGCTTGGCCGACGGAGCCAAAAACATTCAGTACTTC
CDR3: CASSLADGAKNIQYF

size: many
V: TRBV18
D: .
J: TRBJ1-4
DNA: TGTGCCACCTCCAATGACGGTGCAACTAATGAAAAACTGTTTTTT
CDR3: CATSNDGATNEKLFF

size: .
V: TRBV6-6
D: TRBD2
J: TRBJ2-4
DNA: TGTGCCAGCAGTTACTCGGGCGGGAGGGCCAAAAACATTCAGTACTTC
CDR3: CASSYSGGRAKNIQYF

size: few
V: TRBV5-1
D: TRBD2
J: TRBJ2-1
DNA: TGCGCCAGCAGCTACCTAGCGGGAGAAAGTTCGGGGCAGTTCTTC
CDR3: CASSYLAGESSGQFF

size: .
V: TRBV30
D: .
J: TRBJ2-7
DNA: TGTGCCTTGAGGTTTTCCTACGAGCAGTACTTC
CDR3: CALRFSYEQYF

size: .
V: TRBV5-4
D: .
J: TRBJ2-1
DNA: TGTGCCAGCAGCTTGCGCCCGACCAATGAGCAGTTCTTC
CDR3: CASSLRPTNEQFF

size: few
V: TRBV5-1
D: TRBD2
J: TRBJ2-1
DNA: TGCGCCAGCAGCCCGCGGGAGGGCGGAAGGAATGAGCAGTTCTTC
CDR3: CASSPREGGRNEQFF

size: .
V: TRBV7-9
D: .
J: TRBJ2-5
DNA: TGTGCCAGCAGCTTAGTGGCAGAGACCCAGTACTTC
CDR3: CASSLVAETQYF

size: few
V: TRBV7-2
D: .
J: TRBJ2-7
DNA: TGTGCCAGCAGCTTAGGACGGGCCTACGAGCAGTACTTC
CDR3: CASSLGRAYEQYF

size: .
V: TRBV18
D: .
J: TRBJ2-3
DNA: TGTGCCAGCTCACCGCAATTAGCGCGCGGCAGCACAGATACGCAGTATTTT
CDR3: CASSPQLARGSTDTQYF

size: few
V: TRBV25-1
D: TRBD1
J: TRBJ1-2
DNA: TGTGCCAGCAGTTCACAGGGGGTTACGGGCTACACCTTC
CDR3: CASSSQGVTGYTF

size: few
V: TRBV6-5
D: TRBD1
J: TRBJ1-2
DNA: TGTGCCAGCAGTTACCACGACAGGGCCTATGGCTACACCTTC
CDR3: CASSYHDRAYGYTF